This is a list of T cell receptor beta chains from one sample in a study of T cell responses to AZD1222 COVID-19 vaccine. Produced via immunoSEQ multiplex PCR; TCRdb's table is partial and in-frame only. Of 110,000 or so clones in the sample, about 88% are singletons; the top ten hold approximately 19%. Sequenced material: peripheral blood, taken on day 0 of AZD1222 vaccination. The source of these receptors is an adult in good health. CDR3s include the opening cysteine and the closing phenylalanine or tryptophan. A D gene is named only where the DNA matches it firmly. Clone size is given for some rows only: seen once, a few or many times, or a class if the clone is expanded.

>TRBJ2-5|TRBV7-9|few|NA
CASSQTQTGQETQYF
TGTGCCAGCAGCCAAACTCAGACAGGACAAGAGACCCAGTACTTC
>TRBJ1-1|TRBV7-8|once|NA
CASSLDQTGLGTEAFF
TGTGCCAGCAGCTTAGACCAAACAGGGTTAGGCACTGAAGCTTTCTTT
>TRBJ1-2|TRBV30|NA|NA
CAWRAGAAYGYTF
TGTGCCTGGAGGGCAGGGGCCGCCTATGGCTACACCTTC
>TRBJ1-2|TRBV20-1|NA|NA
CSASSISHYGYTF
TGCAGTGCTAGTAGTATTTCCCACTATGGCTACACCTTC
>TRBJ2-1|TRBV7-8|NA|TRBD2
CASSLASGRFHEQFF
TGTGCCAGCAGCTTAGCTAGCGGGAGATTTCATGAGCAGTTCTTC
>TRBJ2-1|TRBV30|NA|TRBD2
CACTTSGSTNYNEQFF
TGTGCCTGCACCACTAGCGGGAGTACCAACTACAATGAGCAGTTCTTC
>TRBJ2-1|TRBV9|NA|TRBD1
CASSVVGQAGHNEQFF
TGTGCCAGCAGCGTAGTGGGACAGGCTGGTCACAATGAGCAGTTCTTC
>TRBJ1-2|TRBV3-1/TRBV3-2|NA|NA
CASSQDLRVGGYTF
TGTGCCAGCAGCCAAGATTTAAGGGTGGGTGGCTACACCTTC
>TRBJ2-3|TRBV3-1/TRBV3-2|NA|TRBD1
CASSQGQGGTDTQYF
TGTGCCAGCAGCCAAGGACAGGGGGGCACAGATACGCAGTATTTT
>TRBJ2-5|TRBV29-1|NA|NA
CSVDQGGETQYF
TGCAGCGTTGACCAGGGAGGCGAGACCCAGTACTTC
>TRBJ2-2|TRBV9|NA|NA
CASSVASWGNTGELFF
TGTGCCAGCAGCGTAGCTTCATGGGGGAACACCGGGGAGCTGTTTTTT
>TRBJ1-1|TRBV6-5|NA|TRBD1
CASSYQGAMTEAFF
TGTGCCAGCAGTTACCAGGGGGCGATGACTGAAGCTTTCTTT
>TRBJ2-7|TRBV11-2|once|NA
CASSLDAYEQYF
TGTGCCAGCAGCTTAGATGCCTACGAGCAGTACTTC
>TRBJ1-3|TRBV19|NA|NA
CASVTVSSGNTIYF
TGTGCCAGCGTGACAGTCAGCTCTGGAAACACCATATATTTT
>TRBJ2-1|TRBV11-2|NA|TRBD2
CASSSLLSGGLDEQFF
TGTGCCAGCAGCTCGCTCCTTAGCGGGGGGTTAGATGAGCAGTTCTTC
>TRBJ1-3|TRBV6-5|few|NA
CASIMRSGNTIYF
TGTGCCAGCATCATGCGCTCTGGAAACACCATATATTTT
>TRBJ1-2|TRBV3-1/TRBV3-2|few|NA
CASSQDSGGYTF
TGTGCCAGCAGCCAAGATTCGGGGGGCTACACCTTC
>TRBJ2-2|TRBV28|NA|NA
CASRKWVAGELFF
TGTGCCAGCAGGAAGTGGGTAGCCGGGGAGCTGTTTTTT
>TRBJ2-4|TRBV21-1|once|NA
CASSTVLAKNIQYF
TGTGCCAGCAGCACGGTACTAGCCAAAAACATTCAGTACTTC
>TRBJ1-1|TRBV5-4|NA|TRBD1
CASSLQGARTEAFF
TGTGCCAGCAGCCTACAGGGGGCTCGGACTGAAGCTTTCTTT
>TRBJ2-3|TRBV5-6|NA|NA
CASSSTQTQYF
TGTGCCAGCAGTTCGACTCAAACGCAGTATTTT
>TRBJ2-5|TRBV15|few|TRBD1
CATSRLGQVFETQYF
TGTGCCACCAGCAGGCTTGGACAGGTCTTCGAGACCCAGTACTTC
>TRBJ1-6|TRBV19|NA|NA
CASTQFANSPLHF
TGTGCCAGTACCCAGTTCGCTAATTCACCCCTCCACTTT
>TRBJ2-7|TRBV19|NA|TRBD1
CASGTTGGSYEQYF
TGTGCCAGTGGCACGACAGGGGGCTCCTACGAGCAGTACTTC
>TRBJ2-7|TRBV11-2|NA|TRBD1
CASRWPGGYEQYF
TGTGCCAGCAGATGGCCAGGGGGCTACGAGCAGTACTTC
>TRBJ2-7|TRBV6-6|NA|NA
CASSYSGSSYEQYF
TGTGCCAGCAGTTACTCGGGGAGCTCCTACGAGCAGTACTTC
>TRBJ2-7|TRBV7-8|NA|NA
CASSPSYEQYF
TGTGCCAGCAGCCCCTCCTACGAGCAGTACTTC
>TRBJ2-5|TRBV5-1|NA|TRBD2
CASSFSGGAGETQYF
TGCGCCAGCAGCTTTAGCGGGGGGGCCGGAGAGACCCAGTACTTC
>TRBJ1-5|TRBV10-3|NA|NA
CAHSPGPGNQPQHF
TGTGCCCACTCCCCCGGGCCCGGCAATCAGCCCCAGCATTTT
>TRBJ1-1|TRBV7-9|NA|NA
CASSFRGVAEAFF
TGTGCCAGCAGCTTTCGGGGCGTCGCTGAAGCTTTCTTT
>TRBJ1-6|TRBV30|NA|NA
CAWSVEGTYNSPLHF
TGTGCCTGGAGTGTTGAGGGAACCTATAATTCACCCCTCCACTTT
>TRBJ1-2|TRBV3-1/TRBV3-2|NA|NA
CASSRPGAAGGYTF
TGTGCCAGCAGCCGTCCCGGGGCTGCTGGTGGCTACACCTTC
>TRBJ1-1|TRBV12-3/TRBV12-4|NA|NA
CASSRRVGAEAFF
TGTGCCAGCAGTCGCAGGGTAGGGGCTGAAGCTTTCTTT
>TRBJ2-5|TRBV7-2|NA|NA
CASSLGRQETQYF
TGTGCCAGCAGCTTAGGACGCCAAGAGACCCAGTACTTC
>TRBJ2-3|TRBV6-2/TRBV6-3|few|NA
CASSYPDTQYF
TGTGCCAGCAGTTACCCAGATACGCAGTATTTT
>TRBJ2-3|TRBV11-3|NA|NA
CASSLGARPDTQYF
TGTGCCAGCAGCTTGGGGGCGCGGCCAGATACGCAGTATTTT
>TRBJ2-1|TRBV12-3/TRBV12-4|NA|NA
CASGSYNEQFF
TGTGCCAGCGGGTCCTACAATGAGCAGTTCTTC
>TRBJ1-1|TRBV7-9|NA|NA
CASSLGVWETEAFF
TGTGCCAGCAGCTTAGGGGTGTGGGAAACTGAAGCTTTCTTT
>TRBJ2-3|TRBV10-3|NA|NA
CAINQAGDTQYF
TGTGCCATCAACCAGGCGGGCGATACGCAGTATTTT
>TRBJ2-1|TRBV2|NA|TRBD2
CASRKLAGVSYDEQFF
TGTGCCAGCAGAAAGCTAGCGGGAGTTAGTTATGATGAGCAGTTCTTC
>TRBJ1-3|TRBV7-2|NA|NA
CASSRDGGSAGNTIYF
TGTGCCAGCAGCCGGGACGGGGGGAGCGCTGGAAACACCATATATTTT
>TRBJ2-2|TRBV14|NA|NA
CASSQDAGIGNTGELFF
TGTGCCAGCAGCCAAGATGCAGGGATAGGGAACACCGGGGAGCTGTTTTTT
>TRBJ1-2|TRBV29-1|NA|NA
CSVVEGRVRGYTF
TGCAGCGTTGTCGAGGGGAGGGTACGAGGCTACACCTTC
>TRBJ2-1|TRBV7-8|once|TRBD2
CASSLAGGRASRSYNEQFF
TGTGCCAGCAGCTTAGCGGGGGGGAGGGCCTCCCGTTCCTACAATGAGCAGTTCTTC